This T cell receptor beta chain originates from a study of identical twins' blood T cells (dated by TCRdb to 2013 to 2014). Turning to the overall study: Roughly 50 million Illumina reads were obtained across some twelve libraries, comprising six alpha-chain and six beta-chain libraries. To assess how genetics influences repertoire formation, the study used next-generation sequencing to compare the TCR alpha and beta chain repertoires of three pairs of monozygous twins.

The receptor library was made with 5' RACE. Data came from an Illumina Genome Analyzer IIx. The RNA-based TCR cDNA libraries were made using a previously described protocol that was modified in several ways. To prevent cross-contamination, barcodes specific to each sample were added to both ends of every TCR cDNA library during cDNA synthesis and amplification. Turning to the authors' computational methods: Each individual had between about 90,000 and nearly 550,000 identified clonotypes, and each library contained roughly 2.2 to 3.6 million CDR3-containing reads. After reads with improper barcode index combinations were thrown out, a cloneset for each library was built using the MiTCR software. While assembling CDR3 clonotypes, MiTCR filtered or rescued low-quality reads and corrected PCR and sequencing errors. Artificial out-of-frame clonotypes were mapped to in-frame sequences, with one indel allowed in the CDR3, and then removed. To measure how similar V and J gene usage was between donors, Jensen-Shannon divergence was divided by mean entropy. TCRdb passed the public sequencing reads through fastp at Q25 and MiXCR, retaining productive beta sequences. Every CDR3 protein is listed once, alongside the most common genes and DNA of its rows. The V and J calls shown here were made by TCRdb, not taken from the authors' results. The table for this sample lists fewer than 450,000 distinct CDR3 sequences; roughly 31% of them were counted only once. 6.1% of the sample is in the top ten clones.

V is pared back by 6 bases and J by 10 bases, with 22 bases lying between the germline termini. From the cysteine through the phenylalanine, the CDR3 covers 15 amino acids. Only CDR3 DNA is held: 45 bases, read in frame from base 1. Based on the germline V gene, the CDR1 and CDR2 sequences are SGHAT and FQNNGV. Study-wide findings and limitations: V gene usage, even among non-selected out-of-frame TCRbeta clonotypes, was reported to be markedly more similar within twin pairs than between unrelated donors. Among the most abundant TCRbeta clonotypes, every donor shared more CDR3 sequences with her own twin than with unrelated donors. Because the twins were reared together, environmental influences could not be excluded as an explanation for twin similarity. Independent studies were stated to be required to validate the proposed role of the TCRalpha J segment in MHC recognition during thymic selection. How many CDR3 clonotypes two donors shared depended mainly on the product of their cloneset sizes, and the twins did not clearly stray from this trend.

As to this clonotype: Its antigen specificity is not known. There are no base qualities to consult, and no much larger clone falls within one base.

Six healthy women forming three monozygous twin pairs were used as donors. All three twin pairs had been reared together, and it was thought likely that the same infectious agents and vaccines had been met by these twin pairs. TCR cDNA libraries were prepared from RNA that had been isolated from peripheral blood mononuclear cells. Recombination connected TRBV11-2 to TRBJ2-1; the D gene is perhaps TRBD2, on 5 matching bases. The sequencing sample was made of PBMCs. The receptor's source is a woman aged 18-49 years in good health. The CDR3 has the sequence CASSLAGTRFGEQFF. The DNA reads TGTGCCAGCAGTCTCGCGGGCACCCGTTTTGGGGAGCAGTTCTTC. The CDR3 plus the reference TRBV11-2 and TRBJ2-1 genes for the other parts give the full variable domain: EAGVAQSPRYKIIEKRQSVAFWCNPISGHATLYWYQQILGQGPKLLIQFQNNGVVDDSQLPKDRFSAERLKGVDSTLKIQPAKLEDSAVYLCASSLAGTRFGEQFFGPGTRLTVL.